The clone carrying this TCR beta chain was found many times. These data belong to a study of neurological immune-mediated disorders. Across the study: The roughly 34 multiple sclerosis patients comprised roughly 30 that were relapsing-remitting and 3 that were secondary progressive.

This CDR3 region has 13 residues. The germline gives CDR1 DFQATT, CDR2 SNEGSKA (reference sequence). The ends were cut back, 3 bases at V and 0 bases at J, with 8 bases in the middle. TCRdb re-derived calls from the 5' RACE reads in MiXCR, one entry per CDR3 protein. Here the sample spans roughly 59,000 distinct CDR3 sequences, around 5.1% being singletons. The V and J genes are TRBV20-1 and TRBJ1-2; D not certain. Sequencing used PBMCs. The sequence came from a human donor with multiple sclerosis. The donor label of this sample is uncertain. DNA for the CDR3: TGCAGTGCTAGTACAGCGGCTAACTATGGCTACACCTTC. It encodes CSASTAANYGYTF.